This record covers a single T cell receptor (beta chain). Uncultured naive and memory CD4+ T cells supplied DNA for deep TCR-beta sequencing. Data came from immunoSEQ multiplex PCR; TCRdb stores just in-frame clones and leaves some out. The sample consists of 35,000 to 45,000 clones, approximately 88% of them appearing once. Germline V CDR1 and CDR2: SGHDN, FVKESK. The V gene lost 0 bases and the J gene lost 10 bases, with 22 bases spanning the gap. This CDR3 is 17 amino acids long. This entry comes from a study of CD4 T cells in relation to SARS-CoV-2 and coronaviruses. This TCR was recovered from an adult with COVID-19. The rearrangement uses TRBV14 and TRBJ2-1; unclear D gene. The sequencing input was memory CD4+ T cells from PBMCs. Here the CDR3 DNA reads TGTGCCAGCAGCCAAGAATGGGTCGGCTTAGCAAACCTCGAGCAGTTCTTC. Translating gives CASSQEWVGLANLEQFF.